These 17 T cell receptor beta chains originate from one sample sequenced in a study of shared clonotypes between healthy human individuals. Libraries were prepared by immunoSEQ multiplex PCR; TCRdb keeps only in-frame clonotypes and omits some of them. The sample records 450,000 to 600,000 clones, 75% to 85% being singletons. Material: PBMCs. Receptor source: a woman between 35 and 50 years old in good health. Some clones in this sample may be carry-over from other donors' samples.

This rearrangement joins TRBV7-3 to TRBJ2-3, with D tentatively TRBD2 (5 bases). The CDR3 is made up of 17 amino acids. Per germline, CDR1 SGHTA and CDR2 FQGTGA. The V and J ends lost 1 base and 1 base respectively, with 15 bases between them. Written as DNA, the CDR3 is TGTGCCAGCAGCTTAAATCCCTTCGGAGCGGGCACAGATACGCAGTATTTT. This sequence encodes CASSLNPFGAGTDTQYF. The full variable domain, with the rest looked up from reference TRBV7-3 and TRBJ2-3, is GAGVSQTPSNKVTEKGKYVELRCDPISGHTALYWYRQSLGQGPEFLIYFQGTGAADDSGLPNDRFFAVRPEGSVSTLKIQRTERGDSAVYLCASSLNPFGAGTDTQYFGPGTRLTVL.

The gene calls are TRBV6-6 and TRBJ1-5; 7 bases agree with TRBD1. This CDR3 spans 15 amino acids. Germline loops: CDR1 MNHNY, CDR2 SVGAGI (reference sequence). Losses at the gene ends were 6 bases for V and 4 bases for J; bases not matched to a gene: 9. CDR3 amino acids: CASSPGTVGNQPQHF. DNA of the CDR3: TGTGCCAGCAGCCCCGGGACAGTTGGGAATCAGCCCCAGCATTTT.

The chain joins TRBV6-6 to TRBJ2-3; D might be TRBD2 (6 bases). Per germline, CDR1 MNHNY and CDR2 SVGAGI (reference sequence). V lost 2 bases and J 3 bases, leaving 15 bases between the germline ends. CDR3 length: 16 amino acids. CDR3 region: CASSYPKGGETDTQYF. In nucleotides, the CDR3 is TGTGCCAGCAGTTACCCCAAGGGCGGGGAAACAGATACGCAGTATTTT.

The CDR3 nucleotides are TGTGCCAGCAGTCCACCGGGCGGGAGGGCCGGAATCACAGATACGCAGTATTTT. As protein: CASSPPGGRAGITDTQYF. The V call is TRBV28, the J call TRBJ2-3; TRBD2 matches at 9 bases. In germline, CDR1 is MDHEN, CDR2 SYDVKM. This CDR3 region has 18 residues. J gave up 2 bases and V 5 bases, and 14 bases lay outside the gene matches.

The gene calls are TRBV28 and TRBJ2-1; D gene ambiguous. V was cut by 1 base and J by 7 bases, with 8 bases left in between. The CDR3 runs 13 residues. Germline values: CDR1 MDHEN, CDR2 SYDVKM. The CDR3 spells CASSLSVRNEQFF. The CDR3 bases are TGTGCCAGCAGTTTATCGGTTAGAAATGAGCAGTTCTTC.

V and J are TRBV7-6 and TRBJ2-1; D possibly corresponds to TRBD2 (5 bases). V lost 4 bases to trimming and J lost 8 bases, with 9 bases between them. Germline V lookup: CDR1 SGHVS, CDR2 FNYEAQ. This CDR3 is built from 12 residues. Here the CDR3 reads CASSYPGDEQFF. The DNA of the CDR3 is TGTGCCAGCAGCTACCCCGGGGATGAGCAGTTCTTC.

CDR3 protein: CASSSRTAEAFF. CDR3 bases: TGTGCCAGCAGTTCCAGGACAGCTGAAGCTTTCTTT. The chain links TRBV28 to TRBJ1-1, with TRBD1 as a possible D gene (6 bases). CDR3 length: 12 amino acids. Germline V gene sequence: CDR1 MDHEN, CDR2 SYDVKM. V lost 4 bases and J lost 6, with 9 bases in between.

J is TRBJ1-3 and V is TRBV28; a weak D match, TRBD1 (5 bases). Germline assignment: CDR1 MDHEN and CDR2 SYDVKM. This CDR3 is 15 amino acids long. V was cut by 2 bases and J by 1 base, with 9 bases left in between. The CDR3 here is CASSLVGGSGNTIYF. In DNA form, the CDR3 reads TGTGCCAGCAGTTTAGTTGGGGGTTCTGGAAACACCATATATTTT.

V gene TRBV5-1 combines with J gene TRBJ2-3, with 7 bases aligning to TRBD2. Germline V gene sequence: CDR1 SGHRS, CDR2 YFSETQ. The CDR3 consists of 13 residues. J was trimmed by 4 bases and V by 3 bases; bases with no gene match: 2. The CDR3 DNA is TGCGCCAGCAGCTCCCGGGGGGCAGATACGCAGTATTTT. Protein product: CASSSRGADTQYF.

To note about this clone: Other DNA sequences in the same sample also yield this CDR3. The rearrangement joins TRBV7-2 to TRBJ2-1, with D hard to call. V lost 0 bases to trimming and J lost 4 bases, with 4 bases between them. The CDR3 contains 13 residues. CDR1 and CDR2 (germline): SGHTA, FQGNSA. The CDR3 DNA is TGTGCCAGCAGCTTAGCGCGATACAATGAGCAGTTCTTC. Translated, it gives CASSLARYNEQFF. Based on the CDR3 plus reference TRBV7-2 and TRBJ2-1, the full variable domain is GAGVSQSPSNKVTEKGKDVELRCDPISGHTALYWYRQSLGQGLEFLIYFQGNSAPDKSGLPSDRFSAERTGGSVSTLTIQRTQQEDSAVYLCASSLARYNEQFFGPGTRLTVL.

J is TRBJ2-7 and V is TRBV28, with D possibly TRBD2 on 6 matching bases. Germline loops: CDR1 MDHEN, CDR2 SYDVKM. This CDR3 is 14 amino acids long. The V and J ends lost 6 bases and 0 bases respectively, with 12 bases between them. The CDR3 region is CASRLADSSYEQYF. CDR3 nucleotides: TGTGCCAGCAGACTAGCAGACAGCTCCTACGAGCAGTACTTC.

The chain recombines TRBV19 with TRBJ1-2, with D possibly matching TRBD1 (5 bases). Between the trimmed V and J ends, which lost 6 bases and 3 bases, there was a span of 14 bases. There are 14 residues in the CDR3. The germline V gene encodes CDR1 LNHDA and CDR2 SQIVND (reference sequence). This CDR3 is CASSPIGQDYGYTF. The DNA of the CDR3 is TGTGCCAGTAGCCCGATAGGACAAGACTATGGCTACACCTTC.

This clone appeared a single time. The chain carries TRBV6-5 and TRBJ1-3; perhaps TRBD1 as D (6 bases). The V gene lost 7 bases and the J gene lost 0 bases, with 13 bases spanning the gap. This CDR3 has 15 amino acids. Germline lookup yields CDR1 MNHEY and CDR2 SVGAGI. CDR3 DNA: TGTGCCAGCAACGCAGGGGTCGGCTCTGGAAACACCATATATTTT. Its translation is CASNAGVGSGNTIYF.

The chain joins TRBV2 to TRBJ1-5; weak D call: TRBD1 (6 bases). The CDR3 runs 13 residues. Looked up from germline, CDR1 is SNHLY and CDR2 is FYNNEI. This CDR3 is CATDHRAGQPQHF. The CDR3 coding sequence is TGTGCAACCGATCACAGGGCAGGTCAGCCCCAGCATTTT.

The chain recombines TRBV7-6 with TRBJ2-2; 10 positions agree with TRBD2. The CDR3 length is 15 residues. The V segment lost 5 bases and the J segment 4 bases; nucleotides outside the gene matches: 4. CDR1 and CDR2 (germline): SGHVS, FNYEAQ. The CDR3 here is CASSPSGSSTGELFF. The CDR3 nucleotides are TGTGCCAGCAGCCCTAGCGGGAGTAGCACCGGGGAGCTGTTTTTT.

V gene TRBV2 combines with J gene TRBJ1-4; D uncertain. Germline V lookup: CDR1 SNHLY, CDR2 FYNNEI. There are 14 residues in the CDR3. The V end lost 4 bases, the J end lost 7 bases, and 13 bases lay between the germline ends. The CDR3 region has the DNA TGTGCCAGCAGTGTGGGCAGGAGTTCTGAAAAACTGTTTTTT. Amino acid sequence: CASSVGRSSEKLFF.

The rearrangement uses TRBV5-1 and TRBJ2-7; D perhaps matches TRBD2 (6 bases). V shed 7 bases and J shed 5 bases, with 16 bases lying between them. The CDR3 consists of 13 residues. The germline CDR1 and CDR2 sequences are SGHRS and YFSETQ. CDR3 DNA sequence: TGCGCCAGCGGCCGCGGGGACTCGGACGAGCAGTACTTC. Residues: CASGRGDSDEQYF.